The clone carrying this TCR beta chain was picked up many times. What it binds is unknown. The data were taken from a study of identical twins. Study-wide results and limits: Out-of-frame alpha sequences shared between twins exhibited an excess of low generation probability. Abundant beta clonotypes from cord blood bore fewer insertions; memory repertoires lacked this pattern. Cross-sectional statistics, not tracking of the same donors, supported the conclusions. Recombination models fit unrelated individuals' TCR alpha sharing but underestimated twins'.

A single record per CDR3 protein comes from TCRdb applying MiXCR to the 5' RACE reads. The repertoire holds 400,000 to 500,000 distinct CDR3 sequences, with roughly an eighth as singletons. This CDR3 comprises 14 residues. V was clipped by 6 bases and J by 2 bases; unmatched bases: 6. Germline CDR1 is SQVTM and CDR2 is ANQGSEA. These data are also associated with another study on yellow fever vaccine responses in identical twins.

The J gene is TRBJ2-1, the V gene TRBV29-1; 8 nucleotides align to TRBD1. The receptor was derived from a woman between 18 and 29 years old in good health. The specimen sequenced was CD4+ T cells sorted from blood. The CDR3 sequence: CSVQVGQAYNEQFF. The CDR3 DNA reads TGCAGCGTCCAAGTGGGACAGGCCTACAATGAGCAGTTCTTC.